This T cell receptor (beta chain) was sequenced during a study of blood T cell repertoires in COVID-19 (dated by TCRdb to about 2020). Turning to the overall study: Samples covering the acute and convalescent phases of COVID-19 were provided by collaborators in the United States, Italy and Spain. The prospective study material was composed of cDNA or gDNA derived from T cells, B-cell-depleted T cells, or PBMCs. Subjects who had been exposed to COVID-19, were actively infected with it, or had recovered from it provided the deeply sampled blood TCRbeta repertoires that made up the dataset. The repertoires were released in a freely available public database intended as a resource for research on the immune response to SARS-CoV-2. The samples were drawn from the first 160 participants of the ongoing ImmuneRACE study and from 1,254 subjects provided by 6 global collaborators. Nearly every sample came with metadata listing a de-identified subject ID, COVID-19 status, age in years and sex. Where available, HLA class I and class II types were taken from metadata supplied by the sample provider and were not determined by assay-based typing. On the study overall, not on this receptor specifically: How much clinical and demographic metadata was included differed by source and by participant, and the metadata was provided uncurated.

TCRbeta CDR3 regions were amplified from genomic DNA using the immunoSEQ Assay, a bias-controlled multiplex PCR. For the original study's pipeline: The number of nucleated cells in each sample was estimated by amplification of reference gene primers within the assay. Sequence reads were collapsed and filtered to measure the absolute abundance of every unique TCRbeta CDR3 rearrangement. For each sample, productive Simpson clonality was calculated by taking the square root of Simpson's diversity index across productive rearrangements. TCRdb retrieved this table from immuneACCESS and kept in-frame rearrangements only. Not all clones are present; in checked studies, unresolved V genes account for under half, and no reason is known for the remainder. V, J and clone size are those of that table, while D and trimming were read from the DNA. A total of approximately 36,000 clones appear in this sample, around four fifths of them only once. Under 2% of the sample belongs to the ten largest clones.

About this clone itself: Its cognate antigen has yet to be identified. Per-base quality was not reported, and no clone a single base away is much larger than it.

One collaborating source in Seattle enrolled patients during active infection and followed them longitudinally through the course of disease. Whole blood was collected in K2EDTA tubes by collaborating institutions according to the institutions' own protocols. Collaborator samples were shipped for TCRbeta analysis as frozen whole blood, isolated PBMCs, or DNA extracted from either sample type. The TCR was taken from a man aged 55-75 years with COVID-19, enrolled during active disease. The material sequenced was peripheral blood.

The DNA sequence reads TGTGCCAGCAGCCCGACCTATGCAGGGGTAGTCTATGGCTACACCTTC. Its translation is CASSPTYAGVVYGYTF. The chain was built from TRBV5-6 and TRBJ1-2; a tentative D call is TRBD1 (6 bases match). There are 16 amino acids in the CDR3, from cysteine to phenylalanine inclusive. This entry keeps only the CDR3 DNA: 48 bases, framed from base 1. From a lookup of the germline V gene, CDR1 and CDR2 are SGHDT and YYEEEE. Between the V and J ends, shortened by 4 bases and 4 bases respectively, the junction contains 20 bases.